The 10 T cell receptor beta chains listed next were all sequenced from one sample in a study of blood T cell repertoires in COVID-19. Libraries were prepared by immunoSEQ multiplex PCR; TCRdb keeps only in-frame clonotypes and omits some of them. The repertoire holds 27,000 or so clones, with approximately 88% as singletons. Material: peripheral blood. The origin of the receptors is a man between 65 and 85 years old with active COVID-19.

The gene calls are TRBV9 and TRBJ1-1; D not certain. This CDR3 has 15 amino acids. The germline gives CDR1 SGDLS, CDR2 YYNGEE. Trimming removed 3 bases at V and 5 bases at J, with 17 bases between. The CDR3 bases are TGTGCCAGCAGCGCGTCAGGCCTGGGTGGGACTGAAGCTTTCTTT. Protein product: CASSASGLGGTEAFF.

CDR3 in amino acids: CASGSLTVNYGYTF. CDR3 bases: TGTGCCAGCGGATCTTTGACAGTTAACTATGGCTACACCTTC. The chain links TRBV28 to TRBJ1-2, with D possibly matching TRBD1 (5 bases). Trimming left V 8 bases short and J 1 base short, with 14 bases between. Per the germline V gene, CDR1 is MDHEN and CDR2 is SYDVKM. The CDR3 spans 14 residues.

CDR3 protein: CASSLRQDGYTF. The DNA for the CDR3 is TGTGCCAGTAGTCTCCGGCAGGATGGCTACACCTTC. The chain is built from TRBV19 and TRBJ1-2; no clear D. This CDR3 is built from 12 residues. The germline V gene encodes CDR1 LNHDA and CDR2 SQIVND (reference sequence). The V gene lost 5 bases and the J gene lost 6 bases, with 10 bases spanning the gap.

The V gene is TRBV6-5, the J gene TRBJ1-4; 7 nucleotides match TRBD1. J was trimmed by 2 bases and V by 6 bases; bases with no gene match: 6. Per the germline V gene, CDR1 is MNHEY and CDR2 is SVGAGI. The CDR3 totals 15 residues. CDR3 DNA: TGTGCCAGCAGACCCAGACAGGGTACTAATGAAAAACTGTTTTTT. Its translation: CASRPRQGTNEKLFF.

The J gene is TRBJ2-5, the V gene TRBV5-6; 8 nucleotides agree with TRBD1. Germline V gene lookup returns CDR1 SGHDT and CDR2 YYEEEE. With 6 bases clipped from V and 3 bases from J, the junction kept 13 bases outside the gene matches. CDR3 length: 16 amino acids. The CDR3 protein is CASILIQGVVEETQYF. CDR3 DNA sequence: TGTGCCAGCATCCTTATACAGGGGGTAGTAGAAGAGACCCAGTACTTC.

The V call is TRBV6-5, the J call TRBJ1-4, with 10 bases identical to TRBD1. The V and J ends lost 7 bases and 5 bases, in that order; junction bases with no gene match: 7. The CDR3 extends over 15 amino acids. CDR1 is MNHEY, CDR2 SVGAGI, per germline. In DNA form, the CDR3 reads TGTGCCAGCACGCCGGTGGGACAGGGGAATGAAAAACTGTTTTTT. This sequence encodes CASTPVGQGNEKLFF.

This chain joins TRBV27 and TRBJ2-7; D possibly corresponds to TRBD1 (6 bases). This CDR3 spans 13 amino acids. Trimming took off 7 bases at V and 4 bases at J, with 14 bases between the two ends. Per germline, CDR1 MNHEY and CDR2 SMNVEV (reference sequence). The CDR3 DNA follows: TGTGCCAGCACTCATCCGGACAGATACGAGCAGTACTTC. Translated, it gives CASTHPDRYEQYF.

CDR3 coding DNA: TGTGCCAGCAGTATTTCGGCGGCAGGGCGGAGCACTGAAGCTTTCTTT. It translates to CASSISAAGRSTEAFF. The chain has TRBV6-2 or TRBV6-3 and TRBJ1-1; possible D gene TRBD1, 5 bases. Germline V gene lookup returns CDR1 MNHEY and CDR2 SVGEGT. This CDR3 spans 16 amino acids. Between the trimmed V and J ends, which lost 5 bases and 4 bases, there was a span of 20 bases.

The V call is TRBV6-5, the J call TRBJ2-1; TRBD2 matches 13 bases. The CDR3 length is 15 residues. The germline gives CDR1 MNHEY, CDR2 SVGAGI. Unmatched junction bases numbered 6, after V lost 7 bases and J lost 6 bases. This chain's CDR3 is CASIRTSGGFNEQFF. As DNA, the CDR3 is TGTGCCAGCATTAGGACTAGCGGGGGATTCAATGAGCAGTTCTTC.

J is TRBJ2-1 and V is TRBV4-1; D might be TRBD1 (5 bases). The CDR3 covers 15 residues. Trimming left V 1 base short and J 5 bases short, with 12 bases between. Germline V gene data show CDR1 as MGHRA and CDR2 as YSYEKL. CDR3 DNA sequence: TGCGCCAGCAGCCAAGGACAGCTTTATAACAATGAGCAGTTCTTC. Translation gives CASSQGQLYNNEQFF.